This T cell receptor (beta chain) was obtained from a study of human CD8 memory T cell subsets. The germline gives CDR1 SGHVS, CDR2 FQNEAQ. The CDR3 is 16 residues long. Production of TCR beta libraries used UMI-labeled 5' RACE as the method. After re-calling the 5' RACE reads, TCRdb lists one entry per CDR3 protein, DNA absent. This sample's clone table lists roughly 6,800 distinct CDR3 sequences. The sequencing sample was made of CD8+ T cells from PBMCs. This clonotype originated in a human donor in good health. The chain is built from TRBV7-8 and TRBJ2-1; as DNA is missing, the TRBD2 call by TCRdb cannot be tested. The CDR3 loop is CASSLVSGGLYNEQFF.